Reported below is one T cell receptor beta chain. Data came from immunoSEQ multiplex PCR; TCRdb stores just in-frame clones and leaves some out. Of about half a million clones listed, roughly nine tenths are singletons. The source of the sample is a study of blood T cell repertoires in COVID-19. Study overall: Acute and convalescent COVID-19 specimens originated in the United States, Italy and Spain. Nucleic acid was either cDNA or gDNA, and it came from T cells, B-cell-depleted T cells, or PBMCs.

CDR3 size: 16 residues. Trimming cost V 2 bases and J 1 base; bases outside gene matches: 4. Germline V gene sequence: CDR1 SGHTA, CDR2 FQGNSA. The chain joins TRBV7-2 to TRBJ2-3; TRBD2 aligns across 9 bases. Sequencing used PBMCs or T cells enriched from blood (not recorded which). The receptor's source is a woman aged 55-69 years who had recovered from COVID-19. Here the CDR3 DNA reads TGTGCCAGCAGCTTAAGGGCTAGCGGGGGCACAGATACGCAGTATTTT. Amino acid sequence: CASSLRASGGTDTQYF.